This T cell receptor beta chain was retrieved from a study of cytomegalovirus exposure and HLA in healthy donors listed by TCRdb under 2017. Looking at the study overall: An earlier analysis of roughly 630 of the donors reported 250 to 300 Gb of sequence data and around 110 million unique TCR beta sequences from roughly 180 million T cells. Roughly 320 gigabases of sequencing data and approximately 91 million unique TCR sequences made up an early release that covered approximately 700 HLA-typed donors. Of the roughly 410 genotyped donors, roughly 76% were placed in the genetic ancestry cluster associated with self-reported Caucasian donors. The study was designed to test whether signatures of past pathogen exposure could be identified by cataloging public T cell receptors. Using immunosequencing, the study profiled T cell repertoires from roughly 650 subjects and related those repertoires to cytomegalovirus serostatus. Along with the 666-subject first cohort, a separate validation cohort of roughly 110 different subjects was used. The study combined high-throughput TCR immunosequencing, statistical association of individual TCRs with disease status, and machine learning to predict cytomegalovirus infection status. A later analysis re-analyzed previously published TCR beta repertoires from roughly 630 donors and added high-resolution HLA genotyping to study TCR occurrence patterns. The later analysis used no new phenotypic data to find candidate immune exposures, relying instead on TCR beta sequences and their occurrence across donors. An earlier analysis of 450 to 750 of the donors used high-throughput TCR beta sequencing to judge whether each TCR beta V gene segment behaved as functional or pseudogenic. Alongside the repertoire data, information on donor age, sex, ethnicity and CMV serostatus was compiled. A later genetic analysis used genome-wide SNP genotypes for 398 of the 666 donors, treating that subset as a discovery cohort. All discovery cohort repertoires had been generated using a single sequencing platform. HLA typing covered class I and class II loci at four-digit resolution. The number of donors typed differed by locus, with roughly 629-640 for A, B, C, DRB1 and DQB1, roughly 520 for DQA1, over 600 for DPA1, and some 440 for DPB1. Four or five DR-DQ haplotypes were handled as single units for association and clustering, since linkage in the cohort was strong. On average, about 200,000 unique TCR beta nucleotide sequences were sequenced per donor among 398 genotyped donors of the cohort, with roughly 20% of those sequences being non-productive.

Libraries were prepared through the immunoSEQ multiplex PCR assay. A mixture of 60 forward primers for TCR Vbeta segments and 13 reverse primers for TCR Jbeta segments was used in the multiplex PCR. A multiplex PCR assay on genomic DNA amplified the CDR3 region of rearranged TCR beta genes. Amplified TCR beta libraries were sequenced as 87-base-pair reads on the Illumina HiSeq System. Processing in the source paper ran as follows. A later analysis counted approximately 76 million unique TCR beta chains across the 500 to 850 repertoires, and about 10 million of these chains were shared by at least two donors. Raw reads were error-corrected and collapsed into unique sequences by a nearest-neighbor algorithm in which closely related sequences were merged to remove PCR and sequencing errors. Alignment of CDR3 sequences to IMGT reference sequences was used to assign V, D and J gene segments. For a sequence to be retained, at least a six-nucleotide match to both a V gene segment and a J gene segment was required. Rearrangements were classified as productive when the CDR3 lacked stop codons and remained in frame with V and J, and all other rearrangements were classified as non-productive. Following IMGT convention, CDR3 was defined as the stretch from the second conserved V-encoded cysteine to the conserved J-encoded phenylalanine. In an earlier analysis of roughly 580 of the donors, sequences lacking an unambiguous match to a single V gene segment were excluded. An earlier analysis of a few hundred of the donors called V segments functional above 56.7% productive rearrangements and segregating when the between-donor standard deviation exceeded 5%. A statistical classification framework was built to diagnose cytomegalovirus status from the catalog of TCR beta chain sequences. A later analysis assigned V and J genes by comparing TCR nucleotide sequences with IMGT/GENE-DB human TR gene sequences. The TCRdist pipeline was used in a later analysis to assign CDR3 sequences and most-parsimonious VDJ recombination scenarios. In a later analysis, each TCR beta chain was defined by its CDR3 amino acid sequence together with its V-gene family, and reads lacking a unique V-gene family were excluded. To address suspected cross-contamination and a sequencing artifact, a later analysis removed 592 highly shared, low-generation-probability nucleotide sequences. For each public chain, a later analysis derived a clonal expansion index from normalized ranks of inferred template counts within each repertoire. Generation probabilities in a later analysis came from a VDJ recombination model fitted to out-of-frame rearrangements, and those results were checked against IGoR. A later analysis scored TCR-TCR, TCR-HLA and TCR-CMV co-occurrence with hypergeometric tests, applying a repertoire-size bias correction to TCR pairs. False discovery rates were estimated in a later analysis by permuting HLA or CMV assignments 20 times. In a later analysis, co-occurring TCRs were grouped using DBSCAN, with TCRdist sequence similarity added in when clustering inside HLA-allele-positive subsets. For co-occurrence clustering, repertoires with fewer than 30,000 or more than 120,000 public chains were excluded, along with about five repertoires with anomalous nucleotide sharing. TCRdb stores this immuneACCESS table with in-frame sequences only. Part of the clones is absent; in the studies checked, under half of the shortfall reflects unresolved V genes, and no reason is known for the rest. The V and J calls and clone size are taken from that table; D and trimming were inferred from the DNA. This sample has 95,000 to 110,000 clones in its table, and around four fifths of those were observed once. Jointly, the top ten make up roughly 1.8% of the sample.

The cohort was made up of about 610 healthy bone marrow donors. At the time of sampling, every cohort member was nominally healthy, though immune exposures that went unrecorded were likely present. The donor tested CMV seronegative, placing the donor among the roughly 340 seronegative members of the cohort. Each donor provided a peripheral blood sample, and peripheral blood mononuclear cells were used for TCR beta sequencing. Genomic DNA was extracted from the blood cell samples with the Qiagen DNeasy Blood Extraction Kit. V drops 5 bases and J drops 5 bases, leaving 13 bases in between. Spanning cysteine to phenylalanine, the CDR3 consists of 14 amino acids. Only CDR3 DNA remains: 42 bases, in frame from the first base. Looking up the germline V gene yields CDR1 SGHRS and CDR2 YFSETQ. Study-wide findings and limitations: The sequencing pipeline was judged likely to have produced a cluster of highly shared sequence variants as a technical artifact. Some IMGT-functional V segments, including TRBV6-2 and TRBV6-3, could not be distinguished by the 87-base-pair reads and were therefore excluded. In a later analysis, most CMV-associated TCR beta chains were found to appear HLA-restricted, with HLA associations seemingly driven largely by CMV exposure. In both the original and validation cohorts, the classifier was reported to diagnose cytomegalovirus status with high specificity and sensitivity. Linkage disequilibrium might explain the correlated functional status among segregating V segments, but an unknown experimental factor could not be excluded. A few of the identified cytomegalovirus-associated TCR beta chains were confirmed in vitro to be specific for cytomegalovirus antigens. Because some donors lacked HLA typing at each locus, the association tests relied only on the typed subset. A later analysis found that HLA-associated TCR beta chains were more clonally expanded and had lower generation probabilities than equally common non-associated chains. Specific HLA alleles were associated with 18,000 or so TCR beta sequences at a false discovery rate of 0.05 in a later analysis. According to a later analysis, TCR association rates differed among HLA loci, with DRB1 alleles showing the most associated TCRs and HLA-C alleles showing the fewest. V-gene and J-gene trimming of TCR beta chains was associated with a missense DCLRE1C variant in a later genetic analysis, and the association was replicated in an independent cohort. In this cohort, only TCR beta chains were sequenced, and detectable features were limited by the absence of alpha or paired-chain data. Because counts were too low, approximately 15 rarely observed V segments, including chromosome 9 orphons, were excluded from the earlier analysis of roughly 580 of the donors. A later analysis reported that several top co-occurrence clusters appeared linked to parvovirus B19, influenza, CMV and Epstein-Barr virus. According to the authors, the approach could potentially be generalized to other disease states and immunological phenotypes. In an earlier analysis of 587 of the donors, most TCR beta V segments appeared in productive rearrangements about 90% or about 30% of the time, broadly matching IMGT annotations. Presence/absence analyses assumed roughly uniform sequencing depth across donors, an assumption that may not hold. When HLA alleles, especially DR and DQ, strongly co-occurred, attributing TCR associations to individual alleles was difficult. A further reported finding was that TCR beta sequences accurately predicted the HLA-A and HLA-B alleles for most subjects in the first cohort. Immune exposure information for the cohort was limited to CMV serostatus. In a later genetic analysis, fewer N-insertions in productive TCRs were reported among donors in an Asian-associated ancestry cluster than the approximately 670-donor mean. Across donors, most TCR sequences were observed very rarely, whereas some public TCRs were present in many individuals. The study listed approximately 160 TCR beta chains as associated with cytomegalovirus.

Turning to this clone: Which antigen it targets is not known. No per-base quality is available; no much larger clone lies one base away.

The chain is assembled from TRBV5-1 and TRBJ2-2; the D gene is possibly TRBD1, with 5 bases matching. The sequence was obtained from a middle-aged woman in good health and CMV-seronegative. The sequencing sample was made of PBMCs. For the CDR3, the sequence is CASSLSPGTGELFF. Read as DNA, the sequence is TGCGCCAGCAGTTTGTCCCCAGGGACCGGGGAGCTGTTTTTT.